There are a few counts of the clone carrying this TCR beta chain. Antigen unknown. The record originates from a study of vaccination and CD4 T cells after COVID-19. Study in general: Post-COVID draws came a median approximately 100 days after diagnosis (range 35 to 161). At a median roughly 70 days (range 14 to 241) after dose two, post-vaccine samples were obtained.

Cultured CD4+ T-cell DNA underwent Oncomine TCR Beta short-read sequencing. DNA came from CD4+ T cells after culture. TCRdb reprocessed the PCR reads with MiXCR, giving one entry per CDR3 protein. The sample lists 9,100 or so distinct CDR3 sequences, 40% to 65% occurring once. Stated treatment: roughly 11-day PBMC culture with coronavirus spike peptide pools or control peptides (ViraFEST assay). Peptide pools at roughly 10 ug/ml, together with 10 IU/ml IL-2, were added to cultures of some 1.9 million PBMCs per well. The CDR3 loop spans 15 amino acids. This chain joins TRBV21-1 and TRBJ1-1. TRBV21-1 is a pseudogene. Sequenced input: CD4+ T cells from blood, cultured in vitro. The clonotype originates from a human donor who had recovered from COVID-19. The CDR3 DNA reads TGTGCCAGCAAAGCTTCCAGAGGGATGGACACTGAAGCTTTCTTT. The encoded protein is CASKASRGMDTEAFF.